Listed below are T cell receptor beta chains from one sample, sequenced in a study of regulatory T cells in long-lasting Graves disease. TCRdb reprocessed the multiplex PCR reads with MiXCR, giving one entry per CDR3 protein. This table has some 560,000 distinct CDR3 sequences, approximately 16% appearing once. This same sample was also part of a study on T cells in Graves' hyperthyroidism and ophthalmopathy.

The sequenced sample was peripheral blood mononuclear cells (PBMCs), obtained at new diagnosis, from a patient treated with antithyroid drugs. Receptors were obtained from a woman aged 35-60 years with Graves disease. CDR3s include the opening cysteine and the closing phenylalanine or tryptophan. A D gene is named only where the DNA matches it firmly. Clone size is shown for a subset of rows, as once, few, many or a class of expanded clone.

D | J | size | V | CDR3 | DNA
- | TRBJ1-2 | few | TRBV7-9 | CASSPGFPVGLHGYTF | TGTGCCAGCAGCCCCGGGTTCCCGGTGGGTTTACATGGCTACACCTTC
- | TRBJ2-3 | many | TRBV18 | CASSPPTRSTDTQYF | TGTGCCAGCTCACCACCGACAAGGAGCACAGATACGCAGTATTTT
- | TRBJ1-1 | many | TRBV3-1 | CASSSTGTNNPEAFF | TGTGCCAGCAGCTCTACAGGGACGAACAACCCTGAAGCTTTCTTT
- | TRBJ1-5 | - | TRBV7-8 | CASSGDPGFGQPQHF | TGTGCCAGCAGCGGAGACCCAGGTTTTGGTCAGCCCCAGCATTTT
- | TRBJ1-2 | - | TRBV3-1 | CASSGTEAGGYTF | TGTGCCAGCAGTGGGACGGAGGCGGGCGGCTACACCTTC
TRBD2 | TRBJ2-2 | - | TRBV2 | CASSELAGHTGELFF | TGTGCCAGCAGTGAACTAGCGGGTCACACCGGGGAGCTGTTTTTT
- | TRBJ2-7 | - | TRBV4-2 | CASSQDANFYEQYF | TGTGCCAGCAGCCAAGATGCCAATTTCTACGAGCAGTACTTC
TRBD2 | TRBJ2-1 | many | TRBV12-3/TRBV12-4 | CASSRWTSASSYNEQFF | TGTGCCAGCAGTCGTTGGACTAGCGCTAGCTCCTACAATGAGCAGTTCTTC
- | TRBJ2-7 | many | TRBV3-1 | CASSPAGRYEQYF | TGTGCCAGCAGTCCAGCGGGCCGCTACGAGCAGTACTTC
- | TRBJ1-2 | few | TRBV7-9 | CASYAGPRGGYTF | TGTGCCAGCTACGCAGGCCCGAGAGGTGGCTACACCTTC
- | TRBJ1-6 | many | TRBV7-8 | CASSLQGLGNSPLHF | TGTGCCAGCAGCTTACAGGGGCTAGGAAATTCACCCCTCCACTTT
TRBD2 | TRBJ2-7 | - | TRBV7-2 | CASSPTVQTSVYEQYF | TGTGCCAGCAGCCCCACGGTGCAGACTAGCGTCTACGAGCAGTACTTC
- | TRBJ1-4 | few | TRBV28 | CASSSMRGTNEKLFF | TGTGCCAGCAGTTCTATGAGGGGGACTAATGAAAAACTGTTTTTT
TRBD1 | TRBJ2-7 | once | TRBV6-5 | CASIYRGSYEQYF | TGTGCCAGCATTTACAGGGGGTCCTACGAGCAGTACTTC
TRBD1 | TRBJ1-4 | - | TRBV15 | CATSTGTEDEKLFF | TGTGCCACTAGCACCGGGACAGAAGATGAAAAACTGTTTTTT
TRBD1 | TRBJ1-6 | many | TRBV12-3/TRBV12-4 | CASSAGQELGSPLHF | TGTGCCAGCAGTGCGGGACAGGAGCTAGGTTCACCCCTCCACTTT
- | TRBJ1-4 | - | TRBV20-1 | CSAREGEEKLFF | TGCAGTGCTAGAGAGGGGGAAGAAAAACTGTTTTTT
TRBD1 | TRBJ2-7 | few | TRBV29-1 | CSVERTGNPYEQYF | TGCAGCGTTGAGAGGACAGGGAATCCCTACGAGCAGTACTTC
TRBD1 | TRBJ1-1 | once | TRBV9 | CASSSPTGAIGTEAFF | TGTGCCAGCAGCTCTCCGACAGGGGCAATCGGCACTGAAGCTTTCTTT
- | TRBJ1-5 | few | TRBV18 | CASSPDWGDQPQHF | TGTGCCAGCTCACCAGATTGGGGGGATCAGCCCCAGCATTTT
- | TRBJ1-2 | - | TRBV11-2 | CASSLDPGKEFNYGYTF | TGTGCCAGCAGCTTAGATCCTGGGAAGGAGTTTAACTATGGCTACACCTTC
TRBD1 | TRBJ1-2 | few | TRBV3-1 | CASSQDLPLGTDTHYGYTF | TGTGCCAGCAGCCAAGATCTCCCACTCGGGACAGATACCCACTATGGCTACACCTTC
TRBD1 | TRBJ2-7 | - | TRBV2 | CASGGQGVNEQYF | TGTGCCAGCGGGGGACAGGGGGTGAACGAGCAGTACTTC
TRBD1 | TRBJ1-4 | few | TRBV3-1 | CASSQGGGSKLFF | TGTGCCAGCAGCCAAGGAGGGGGCAGCAAACTGTTTTTT